A selection of T cell receptor beta chains follows, all from one sample in a study of Graves' ophthalmopathy and Graves' hyperthyroidism. MiXCR, applied by TCRdb to the multiplex PCR reads, yields one record per CDR3 protein. The sample lists 300,000 to 500,000 distinct CDR3 sequences; 15% were seen once. The sample comprised peripheral blood. The receptor set was obtained from a woman aged 18-29 years with stable Graves' hyperthyroidism. The conserved cysteine and the conserved F or W are not part of the CDR3 here. A D gene is named only where the DNA matches it firmly. Clone size is given for some rows only: seen once, a few or many times, or a class if the clone is expanded.

NA	TRBJ1-1	TRBD1	TRBV7-6	ASSATGVRAEAF
many	TRBJ2-7	TRBD2	TRBV2	ASRRAGGPANEQY
many	TRBJ1-5	NA	TRBV12-3/TRBV12-4	ASRLGGGGQPQH
many	TRBJ2-2	NA	TRBV4-1	ASSRTDITGELF
many	TRBJ2-7	TRBD2	TRBV14	ASSQGGLAGGPSYEQY
many	TRBJ2-2	TRBD1	TRBV7-2	ASSLATGTGELF
many	TRBJ1-6	NA	TRBV25-1	ASSDQSQVGRIYNSPLH
many	TRBJ2-5	NA	TRBV7-2	ASSLERSGKETQY
many	TRBJ1-1	NA	TRBV20-1	SATGFNTEAF
many	TRBJ1-2	NA	TRBV2	ASSIRDGYT
many	TRBJ1-5	NA	TRBV6-2/TRBV6-3	ASLKDGSNQPQH
NA	TRBJ1-1	NA	TRBV7-2	ASSPGQFNTEAF
NA	TRBJ2-7	TRBD1	TRBV3-1	ASSPVGQGPSYEQY
many	TRBJ2-7	TRBD1	TRBV11-3	ASSQRDRVPYEQY
NA	TRBJ1-5	NA	TRBV5-6	ASSPGGGGGNQPQH
many	TRBJ2-5	NA	TRBV9	ASQGPQETQY
few	TRBJ2-7	NA	TRBV5-4	ASSLGQGPTSPYEQY
many	TRBJ1-2	NA	TRBV12-3/TRBV12-4	ASSFTWGGLNYGYT
NA	TRBJ1-5	TRBD1	TRBV9	ASSTGTGEGQPQH
many	TRBJ1-2	NA	TRBV13	ASSHETQEGGLYGYT
once	TRBJ2-7	TRBD2	TRBV11-2	ASSLGVIIGGGVYEQY
once	TRBJ2-7	TRBD2	TRBV28	AGSLSREGTYEQY
many	TRBJ1-2	NA	TRBV27	ASSFRIETNYGYT
many	TRBJ1-6	TRBD1	TRBV6-1	ASSVMGTASRSPLH
many	TRBJ2-7	NA	TRBV19	ASSPLVDTYEQY
many	TRBJ2-7	NA	TRBV20-1	SARDPKGAFYEQY
many	TRBJ2-5	NA	TRBV24-1	ATSDLLRDQETQY
many	TRBJ2-7	NA	TRBV20-1	SANAHDASSYEQY
many	TRBJ1-1	TRBD1	TRBV19	AIAGTGGMNTEAF
NA	TRBJ2-3	NA	TRBV12-5	ASGSPPGWLADTQY
many	TRBJ1-2	NA	TRBV14	ASSYTVNYGYT
NA	TRBJ2-4	NA	TRBV11-2	ASSLVFAGVVVGKNIQY
many	TRBJ1-2	NA	TRBV12-3/TRBV12-4	ASSLDRDYGYT
many	TRBJ2-7	TRBD2	TRBV7-8	AAKDPGGYEQY
many	TRBJ2-5	TRBD1	TRBV10-2	ASSEQGPLWTQY
many	TRBJ1-1	NA	TRBV19	ASSILDRGDTEAF
many	TRBJ2-2	NA	TRBV27	ASSRQGSTGELF